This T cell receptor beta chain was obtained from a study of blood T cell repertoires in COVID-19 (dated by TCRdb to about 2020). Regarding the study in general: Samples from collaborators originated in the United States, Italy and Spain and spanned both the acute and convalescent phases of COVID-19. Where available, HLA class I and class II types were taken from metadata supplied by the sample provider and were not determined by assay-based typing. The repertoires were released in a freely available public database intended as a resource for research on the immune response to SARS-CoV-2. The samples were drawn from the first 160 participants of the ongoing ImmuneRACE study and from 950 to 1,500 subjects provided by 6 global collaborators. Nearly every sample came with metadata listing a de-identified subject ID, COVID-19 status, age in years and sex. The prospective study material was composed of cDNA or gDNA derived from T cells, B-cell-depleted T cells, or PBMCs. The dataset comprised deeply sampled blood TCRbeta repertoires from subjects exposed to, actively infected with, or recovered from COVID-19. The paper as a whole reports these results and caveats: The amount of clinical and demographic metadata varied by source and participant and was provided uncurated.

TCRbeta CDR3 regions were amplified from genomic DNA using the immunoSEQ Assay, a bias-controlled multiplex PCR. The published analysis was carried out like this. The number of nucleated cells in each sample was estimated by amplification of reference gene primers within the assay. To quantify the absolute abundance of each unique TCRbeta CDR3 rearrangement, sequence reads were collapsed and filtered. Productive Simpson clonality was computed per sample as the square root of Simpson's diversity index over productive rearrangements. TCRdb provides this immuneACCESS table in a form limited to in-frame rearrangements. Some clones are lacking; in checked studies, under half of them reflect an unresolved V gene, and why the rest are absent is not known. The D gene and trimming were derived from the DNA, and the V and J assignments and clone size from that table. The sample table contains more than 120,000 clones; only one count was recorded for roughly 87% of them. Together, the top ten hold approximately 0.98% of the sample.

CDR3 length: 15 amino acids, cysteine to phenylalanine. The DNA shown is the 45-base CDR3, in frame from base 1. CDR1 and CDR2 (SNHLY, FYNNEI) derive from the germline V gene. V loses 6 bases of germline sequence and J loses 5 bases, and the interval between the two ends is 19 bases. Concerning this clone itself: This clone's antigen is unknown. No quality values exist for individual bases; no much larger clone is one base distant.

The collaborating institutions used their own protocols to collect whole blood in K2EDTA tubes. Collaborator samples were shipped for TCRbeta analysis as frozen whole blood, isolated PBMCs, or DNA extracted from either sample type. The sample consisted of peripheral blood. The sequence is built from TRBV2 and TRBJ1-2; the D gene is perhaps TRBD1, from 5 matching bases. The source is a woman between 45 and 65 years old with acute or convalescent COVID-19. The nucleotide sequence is TGTGCCAGCAGCGGGGGGAGGGAGCGTTGGTATGGCTACACCTTC. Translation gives CASSGGRERWYGYTF. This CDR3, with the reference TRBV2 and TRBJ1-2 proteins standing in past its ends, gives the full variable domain EPEVTQTPSHQVTQMGQEVILRCVPISNHLYFYWYRQILGQKVEFLVSFYNNEISEKSEIFDDQFSVERPDGSNFTLKIRSTKLEDSAMYFCASSGGRERWYGYTFGSGTRLTVV.